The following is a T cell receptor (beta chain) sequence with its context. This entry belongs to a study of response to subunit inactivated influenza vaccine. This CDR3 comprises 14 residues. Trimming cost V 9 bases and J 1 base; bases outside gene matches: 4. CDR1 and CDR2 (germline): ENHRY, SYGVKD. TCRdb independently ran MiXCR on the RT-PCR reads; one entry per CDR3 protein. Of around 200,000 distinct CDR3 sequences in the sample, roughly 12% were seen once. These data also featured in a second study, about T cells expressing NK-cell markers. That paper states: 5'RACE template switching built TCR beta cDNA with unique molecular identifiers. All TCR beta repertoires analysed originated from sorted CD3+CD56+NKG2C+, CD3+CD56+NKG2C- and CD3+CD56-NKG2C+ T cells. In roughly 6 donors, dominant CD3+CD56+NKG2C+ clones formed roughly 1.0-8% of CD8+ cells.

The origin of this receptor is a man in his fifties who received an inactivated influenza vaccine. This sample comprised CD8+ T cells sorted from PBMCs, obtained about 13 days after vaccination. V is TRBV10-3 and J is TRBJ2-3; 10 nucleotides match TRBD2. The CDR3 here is CAIGLAEGTDTQYF. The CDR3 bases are TGTGCCATTGGACTAGCGGAGGGCACAGATACGCAGTATTTT.